The 26 T cell receptor beta chains presented below share a single source sample, sequenced in a study of post-analysis software for immune sequencing data. Study-level points and caveats: Relative to controls, patients had a handful of TRBV segments at higher frequency, with TRBV5-6, TRBV5-1 and TRBV20-1 among these.

Unique-molecular-identifier-tagged TCR beta cDNA libraries were used. TCRdb re-called the PCR reads with MiXCR, one entry per CDR3 protein. The sample includes 740,000 or so distinct CDR3 sequences, about 53% of them seen just once. The antigens of these receptors remain unknown. The sample comprised blood. The source of these receptors is a girl aged 10 to 17 with multiple sclerosis.

The V call is TRBV4-1, the J call TRBJ1-1; D is uncertain. Germline loops: CDR1 MGHRA, CDR2 YSYEKL. Trimming removed 0 bases at V and 3 bases at J, with 14 bases between. This CDR3 is built from 16 residues. The CDR3 is CASSQEKIGLDTEAFF. The CDR3 bases are TGCGCCAGCAGCCAAGAGAAGATAGGGTTGGACACTGAAGCTTTCTTT.

This clonotype was counted only a few times. The chain recombines TRBV28 with TRBJ2-1; TRBD1 might be the D (6 bases). This CDR3 is 12 amino acids long. Deletions cut 4 bases from V and 8 bases from J, with 9 bases between. The germline CDR1 and CDR2 sequences are MDHEN and SYDVKM. The CDR3 is CASSSGGDEQFF. The CDR3 DNA reads as TGTGCCAGCAGTTCTGGGGGCGATGAGCAGTTCTTC.

This sequence joins TRBV5-5 and TRBJ1-5; D call uncertain. Germline assignment: CDR1 SGHKS and CDR2 YYEKEE (reference sequence). The V end lost 6 bases, the J end lost 0 bases, and 13 bases lay between the germline ends. The CDR3 consists of 15 residues. The CDR3 protein is CASTTSGGSNQPQHF. In DNA form, the CDR3 reads TGTGCCAGCACTACCTCAGGAGGTAGCAATCAGCCCCAGCATTTT.

V gene TRBV20-1 combines with J gene TRBJ2-5, with D tentatively TRBD2 (7 bases). Germline V lookup: CDR1 DFQATT, CDR2 SNEGSKA (reference sequence). V was shortened by 4 bases and J by 2 bases, with 14 bases between the two germline ends. This CDR3 has 14 residues. CDR3 DNA sequence: TGCAGTGCTACCCGGGGGGCAGAACAAGAGACCCAGTACTTC. Translated: CSATRGAEQETQYF.

CDR3 in DNA: TGTGCCAGCAGTGAATCAGGGGAATACAATGAGCAGTTCTTC. Its protein product is CASSESGEYNEQFF. The chain links TRBV6-1 to TRBJ2-1; perhaps TRBD1 as D (6 bases). With 2 bases removed from V and 4 bases from J, the gap between germline ends came to 9 bases. The CDR3 spans 14 residues. Looked up from germline, CDR1 is MNHNS and CDR2 is SASEGT.

This clonotype was counted once. V usage is TRBV12-3 or TRBV12-4 and J usage is TRBJ2-7, with TRBD2 matching over 9 bases. The CDR3 runs 15 residues. V shed 7 bases, J shed 7 bases, and the junction held 14 bases outside the gene matches. The CDR3 here is CASTTRLAVYNEQYF. The CDR3 nucleotides read TGTGCCAGCACCACCCGACTAGCGGTTTACAATGAGCAGTACTTC.

This clonotype was observed a few times. The chain carries TRBV6-2 or TRBV6-3 and TRBJ2-7; D uncertain. This CDR3 has 13 amino acids. V lost 6 bases, J lost 3 bases, and 12 bases lay in between. Germline V gives CDR1 MNHEY, CDR2 SVGEGT. The CDR3 spells CASSRQTVYEQYF. The CDR3 DNA is TGTGCCAGCAGCCGGCAAACGGTCTACGAGCAGTACTTC.

The V gene is TRBV15, the J gene TRBJ2-3, with D possibly TRBD2 on 6 matching bases. This CDR3 is 14 amino acids long. V lost 5 bases and J lost 4, with 13 bases in between. Germline CDR1 is LNHNV and CDR2 is YYDKDF (reference sequence). CDR3 DNA sequence: TGTGCCACCAGCCGACGGCGGGACGCAGATACGCAGTATTTT. This gives the protein CATSRRRDADTQYF. Combining the CDR3 with reference TRBV15 and TRBJ2-3 gives the whole variable domain DAMVIQNPRYQVTQFGKPVTLSCSQTLNHNVMYWYQQKSSQAPKLLFHYYDKDFNNEADTPDNFQSRRPNTSFCFLDIRSPGLGDTAMYLCATSRRRDADTQYFGPGTRLTVL.

This clonotype was seen a few times. The chain is built from TRBV7-9 and TRBJ1-1, with D unresolved. The ends were cut back, 4 bases at V and 0 bases at J, with 12 bases in the middle. Per the germline V gene, CDR1 is SEHNR and CDR2 is FQNEAQ (reference sequence). The CDR3 covers 15 residues. CDR3 in amino acids: CASSSAWEMNTEAFF. Written as DNA, the CDR3 is TGTGCCAGCAGCTCCGCATGGGAAATGAACACTGAAGCTTTCTTT.

This clonotype was seen only a few times. The rearrangement links TRBV29-1 to TRBJ2-5; 8 bases map to TRBD2. Germline CDR1 and CDR2: SQVTM and ANQGSEA. This CDR3 contains 13 residues. J was trimmed by 0 bases and V by 7 bases; bases with no gene match: 4. The CDR3 loop is CSGLAGYQETQYF. The CDR3, as DNA: TGCAGCGGCTTAGCGGGGTACCAAGAGACCCAGTACTTC.

This clonotype was observed once. The chain is built from TRBV7-9 and TRBJ2-3, with D possibly being TRBD2 (6 bases). Germline lookup yields CDR1 SEHNR and CDR2 FQNEAQ (reference sequence). The V end was cut by 1 base, the J end by 2 bases, with 13 bases between. The CDR3 is 16 residues long. In DNA, the CDR3 is TGTGCCAGCAGCTTAGGTCGGGAGATCGTCACAGATACGCAGTATTTT. It yields the protein CASSLGREIVTDTQYF.

The V gene is TRBV6-1, the J gene TRBJ2-7; perhaps TRBD1 as D (6 bases). This CDR3 contains 14 residues. The germline CDR1 and CDR2 sequences are MNHNS and SASEGT. The germline V and J ends were trimmed by 8 bases and 4 bases, with 18 bases remaining between them. CDR3 coding DNA: TGTGCCAGCGCACCGGGACAAGCGGTATACGAGCAGTACTTC. The encoded protein is CASAPGQAVYEQYF.

This clonotype was counted between two and nine times. This chain joins TRBV6-5 and TRBJ1-2, with D possibly being TRBD1 (5 bases). The germline V gene encodes CDR1 MNHEY and CDR2 SVGAGI. The CDR3 length is 13 residues. V gave up 10 bases and J gave up 1 base, with 13 bases separating them. The CDR3 sequence: CATHVGDNYGYTF. Here the CDR3 DNA reads TGTGCCACACACGTGGGGGATAACTATGGCTACACCTTC.

The chain links TRBV27 to TRBJ2-3; no firm D call. The CDR3 is made up of 13 amino acids. V lost 2 bases to trimming and J lost 7 bases, with 10 bases between them. From germline, CDR1 is MNHEY and CDR2 SMNVEV (reference sequence). CDR3 coding DNA: TGTGCCAGCAGTTTAAGGGTCGGCAATACGCAGTATTTT. As protein: CASSLRVGNTQYF.

This clonotype was picked up a small number of times. The chain couples TRBV27 to TRBJ2-1; D ambiguous. CDR3 size: 17 residues. Germline V gene lookup returns CDR1 MNHEY and CDR2 SMNVEV (reference sequence). The V and J ends lost 5 bases and 0 bases respectively, with 17 bases between them. The CDR3 loop reads CASSPSPAISSYNEQFF. In DNA, the CDR3 is TGTGCCAGCAGTCCCAGTCCAGCAATTAGCTCCTACAATGAGCAGTTCTTC.

V usage is TRBV7-3 and J usage is TRBJ2-4, with TRBD2 matching over 14 bases. With V trimmed by 5 bases and J by 2 bases, 17 bases remained unmatched. Germline loops: CDR1 SGHTA, CDR2 FQGTGA. This CDR3 has 21 residues. The CDR3 DNA reads TGTGCCAGCAGCCCATTCCCCCGACTAGCGGGAGGGCCGGAGTCCAAAAACATTCAGTACTTC. As protein: CASSPFPRLAGGPESKNIQYF. The whole variable domain, filled in from reference TRBV7-3 and TRBJ2-4, reads GAGVSQTPSNKVTEKGKYVELRCDPISGHTALYWYRQSLGQGPEFLIYFQGTGAADDSGLPNDRFFAVRPEGSVSTLKIQRTERGDSAVYLCASSPFPRLAGGPESKNIQYFGAGTRLSVL.

Here the CDR3 reads CSVRVGGVETQYF. For the CDR3, the DNA is TGCAGCGTTCGGGTAGGGGGAGTAGAGACCCAGTACTTC. The chain links TRBV29-1 to TRBJ2-5, with D possibly being TRBD1 (6 bases). V shed 5 bases and J shed 4 bases, with 14 bases lying between them. CDR3 length: 13 residues. The germline V gene encodes CDR1 SQVTM and CDR2 ANQGSEA.

The V and J genes are TRBV15 and TRBJ2-4; TRBD1 matches 10 bases. Looked up from germline, CDR1 is LNHNV and CDR2 is YYDKDF (reference sequence). J gave up 0 bases and V 0 bases, and 5 bases lay outside the gene matches. The CDR3 loop spans 18 amino acids. CDR3 coding DNA: TGTGCCACCAGCAGAGACCCGGGACAGGGGATAGCCAAAAACATTCAGTACTTC. This gives the protein CATSRDPGQGIAKNIQYF.

This sequence joins TRBV7-9 and TRBJ2-1, with D perhaps TRBD1 (6 bases). Germline CDR1 SEHNR, CDR2 FQNEAQ (reference sequence). Trimming removed 0 bases at V and 5 bases at J, with 17 bases between. CDR3 length: 17 residues. CDR3 sequence reads: CASSLAAGVGAHNEQFF. DNA for the CDR3: TGTGCCAGCAGCTTAGCGGCAGGGGTCGGGGCCCACAATGAGCAGTTCTTC.

The chain is built from TRBV20-1 and TRBJ2-7, with D hard to call. V dropped 3 bases and J dropped 6 bases, with 9 bases sitting between them. CDR3 length: 11 residues. Germline CDR1 DFQATT, CDR2 SNEGSKA (reference sequence). In nucleotides, the CDR3 is TGCAGTGCTAGCTTTACGGGCGAGCAGTACTTC. Residues: CSASFTGEQYF.

In this sample, this clonotype turned up once. V and J are TRBV7-9 and TRBJ1-5; TRBD1 agrees at 9 bases. The CDR3 runs to 17 residues. Germline CDR1 reads SEHNR; CDR2 reads FQNEAQ (reference sequence). J gave up 7 bases and V 3 bases, and 13 bases lay outside the gene matches. CDR3 coding DNA: TGTGCCAGCAGCTTCGACACGGGACAGGGAGGAGTGCAGCCCCAGCATTTT. Amino acids: CASSFDTGQGGVQPQHF.

The chain is built from TRBV2 and TRBJ2-4; 7 bases are a match to TRBD1. The J call may be faulty, since TRBJ2-7 better matches the DNA end. Germline CDR1 SNHLY, CDR2 FYNNEI. The CDR3 is made up of 14 amino acids. The CDR3 DNA sequence: TGTGCCAGCAGGGCACAGGGGCTGCCCTACGAGCAGTACTTC. Amino acid sequence: CASRAQGLPYEQYF.

Note on this clonotype: A read error may account for a junction end that differs from germline. The chain carries TRBV6-4 and TRBJ2-1; 8 positions agree with TRBD2. This CDR3 region has 15 residues. Germline loops: CDR1 MRHNA, CDR2 SNTAGT. The CDR3 DNA sequence: TGTGCCAGCAGTGACGGGACTAGTGGGTTCAATGAGCAGGTCTTC. Its protein is CASSDGTSGFNEQVF.

V gene TRBV20-1 combines with J gene TRBJ2-5; tentative D call: TRBD2 (7 bases). V lost 3 bases to trimming and J lost 4 bases, with 15 bases between them. The germline V gene encodes CDR1 DFQATT and CDR2 SNEGSKA (reference sequence). The CDR3 loop spans 14 amino acids. The CDR3 loop is CSARGGHDRETQYF. CDR3 sequence (DNA): TGCAGTGCTAGGGGGGGGCATGATCGAGAGACCCAGTACTTC.

The rearrangement joins TRBV6-2 or TRBV6-3 to TRBJ2-7, with 7 bases matching TRBD1. CDR1 and CDR2 (germline): MNHEY, SVGEGT. The trim removed 6 bases at V and 0 bases at J, leaving 14 bases unmatched. The CDR3 sequence is 17 residues long. The CDR3 protein is CASSQLRFGTDSYEQYF. The CDR3 region has the DNA TGTGCCAGCAGCCAACTACGTTTCGGGACAGACTCCTACGAGCAGTACTTC.

The rearrangement uses TRBV7-9 and TRBJ2-5; D is unresolved. Judging by the DNA end, TRBJ2-7 fits better; the J call may be wrong. The CDR3 extends over 15 amino acids. Germline V CDR1 and CDR2: SEHNR, FQNEAQ (reference sequence). DNA for the CDR3: TGTGCCAGCAGCTTAAGGGAATTAAGTAACCACGAGCAGTACTTC. Protein: CASSLRELSNHEQYF.